The 18 T cell receptor beta chains below were found in one sample sequenced in a study of T cell repertoires in cytomegalovirus infection (dated 2019 in TCRdb). Instrument used: Illumina HiSeq 1500. TCRdb trimmed public reads at Q25 via fastp, called clones via MiXCR and kept in-frame beta chains. Each entry merges the rows of one CDR3 protein and shows their most common DNA and genes. This sample gives 150,000 to 200,000 distinct CDR3 sequences in total; approximately 15% of them show up just once. The ten top clones hold 25% to 30% of the sample. The sample consisted of PBMCs. Every receptor here comes from a human donor in good health (CMV status not recorded). Some clones in this sample may be carry-over from other donors' samples.

The table lists this clonotype with a few counts. The J gene is TRBJ1-1, the V gene TRBV29-1; possible D gene TRBD1, 5 bases. V was clipped by 6 bases and J by 1 base, with 12 bases between them. Germline assignment: CDR1 SQVTM and CDR2 ANQGSEA. The CDR3 has 13 amino acids. The CDR3 region is CSVGDTGNTEAFF. The CDR3, as DNA: TGCAGCGTGGGTGATACAGGGAACACTGAAGCTTTCTTT.

This chain uses TRBV18 with TRBJ2-1; a possible D gene is TRBD1 (5 bases). V was clipped by 0 bases and J by 0 bases, with 15 bases between them. This CDR3 is built from 18 residues. Germline-derived CDR1 and CDR2 are KGHSH and LQKENI. The CDR3 nucleotides read TGTGCCAGCTCACCACCTGTCTCAGGGCGGTTCTCCTACAATGAGCAGTTCTTC. Translating it yields CASSPPVSGRFSYNEQFF.

This clonotype was recorded a few times. The V and J genes are TRBV25-1 and TRBJ2-3; D gene unclear. Germline V CDR1 and CDR2: MGHDK, SYGVNS. V lost 8 bases and J lost 0, with 9 bases in between. CDR3 length: 13 residues. Written as DNA, the CDR3 is TGTGCCAGCCAAGACCCTAGCACAGATACGCAGTATTTT. Amino acid sequence: CASQDPSTDTQYF.

Notes on this clonotype: This clone may be a read error of a much larger clone one base away. The final CDR3 position lacks the conserved phenylalanine or tryptophan, pointing to a likely read error. The chain combines TRBV7-2 with TRBJ2-7; the D is unclear. The CDR3 spans 13 residues. Trimming removed 1 base from V and 7 bases from J, with 11 bases in between. Germline CDR1 reads SGHTA; CDR2 reads FQGNSA. CDR3 coding DNA: TGTGCCAGCAGCTTAGGAGAAACGCGTGAGCAGTACCTC. It codes for CASSLGETREQYL.

This CDR3 is CASSRAGQDEKLFF. The CDR3 region has the DNA TGTGCCAGCAGCCGCGCGGGACAGGATGAAAAACTGTTTTTT. The V gene is TRBV5-5, the J gene TRBJ1-4; 8 bases fit TRBD1. Per the germline V gene, CDR1 is SGHKS and CDR2 is YYEKEE (reference sequence). This CDR3 has 14 residues. The V gene end was trimmed by 4 bases and the J gene end by 6 bases; junction bases not matched to a gene: 5.

This clonotype was seen repeatedly, ten times or more. The chain employs TRBV11-2 and TRBJ2-2, with TRBD1 as a possible D gene (6 bases). The V end lost 2 bases, the J end lost 4 bases, and 11 bases lay between the germline ends. Germline V gene sequence: CDR1 SGHAT, CDR2 FQNNGV. The CDR3 spans 15 residues. The CDR3 loop is CASSLWAGATGELFF. The CDR3 nucleotides are TGTGCCAGCAGCTTATGGGCAGGGGCCACCGGGGAGCTGTTTTTT.

This clonotype has ten or more counts. This chain links TRBV7-2 with TRBJ2-5; 9 bases fit TRBD1. Trimming removed 1 base from V and 4 bases from J; junction bases left unmatched: 4. CDR3 size: 15 residues. Germline lookup yields CDR1 SGHTA and CDR2 FQGNSA. In DNA form, the CDR3 reads TGTGCCAGCAGCTTAGGCTACAGGGGGCGAGAGACCCAGTACTTC. This gives the protein CASSLGYRGRETQYF.

This clonotype has ten or more counts. The chain is built from TRBV28 and TRBJ2-3, with 11 bases fitting TRBD2. This CDR3 contains 17 residues. Germline loops: CDR1 MDHEN, CDR2 SYDVKM. V was clipped by 7 bases and J by 5 bases; unmatched bases: 14. The CDR3 region has the DNA TGTGCCAGCACTTCGGTCCATAGACTAGCGGGATTAGATACGCAGTATTTT. As protein: CASTSVHRLAGLDTQYF. Full variable domain (rest looked up from reference TRBV28 and TRBJ2-3): DVKVTQSSRYLVKRTGEKVFLECVQDMDHENMFWYRQDPGLGLRLIYFSYDVKMKEKGDIPEGYSVSREKKERFSLILESASTNQTSMYLCASTSVHRLAGLDTQYFGPGTRLTVL.

V is TRBV5-3 and J is TRBJ2-7; 8 bases agree with TRBD1. TRBV5-3 is identified as an open reading frame with a role that is uncertain. This CDR3 contains 14 residues. Trimming removed 8 bases from V and 6 bases from J; junction bases left unmatched: 13. CDR3 DNA: TGTGCCAGCAGCCCTCGGACAGGGACGGGCGAGCAGTACTTC. Translating it yields CASSPRTGTGEQYF.

This clonotype was recorded a few times. The V call is TRBV24-1, the J call TRBJ2-1; 11 nucleotides agree with TRBD2. The germline V gene encodes CDR1 KGHDR and CDR2 SFDVKD. The CDR3 is 16 residues long. With 1 base clipped from V and 7 bases from J, the junction kept 5 bases outside the gene matches. CDR3 nucleotides: TGTGCCACCAGTGATTTTCTAGCGGGAGGAACTAATGAGCAGTTCTTC. It codes for CATSDFLAGGTNEQFF.

This clonotype was counted a few times. The chain couples TRBV29-1 to TRBJ2-1, with 8 bases identical to TRBD1. The CDR3 is 14 residues long. Per germline, CDR1 SQVTM and CDR2 ANQGSEA. The V segment lost 7 bases and the J segment 4 bases; nucleotides outside the gene matches: 9. This chain's CDR3 is CSAPLGTGYNEQFF. CDR3 bases: TGCAGCGCCCCCCTCGGGACAGGTTACAATGAGCAGTTCTTC.

The sample holds many counts of this clonotype. V and J are TRBV19 and TRBJ1-5; TRBD1 matches 7 bases. The CDR3 is made up of 14 amino acids. The V segment lost 7 bases and the J segment 1 base; nucleotides outside the gene matches: 4. Germline V gives CDR1 LNHDA, CDR2 SQIVND (reference sequence). CDR3 in DNA: TGTGCCAGTAACAGGGGAATGAGCAATCAGCCCCAGCATTTT. It is translated as CASNRGMSNQPQHF.

The chain recombines TRBV7-6 with TRBJ2-7; D remains unclear. The CDR3 totals 14 residues. Germline values: CDR1 SGHVS, CDR2 FNYEAQ. CDR3 amino acids: CDSSFSNPSYEQYV. Written as DNA, the CDR3 is TGTGACAGCAGCTTCTCTAATCCCTCCTACGAGCAGTACGTC.

The chain recombines TRBV5-5 with TRBJ2-3; D remains unclear. V dropped 6 bases and J dropped 5 bases, with 13 bases sitting between them. The CDR3 totals 13 residues. CDR1 and CDR2 from the germline V gene are SGHKS and YYEKEE (reference sequence). CDR3 residues: CASTPASLDTQYF. CDR3 sequence (DNA): TGTGCCAGCACGCCTGCGAGTCTAGATACGCAGTATTTT.

At least ten counts were recorded for this clonotype. The J gene is TRBJ1-2, the V gene TRBV28, with 7 positions matching TRBD1. The V segment lost 3 bases and the J segment 8 bases; nucleotides outside the gene matches: 3. The germline V gene has CDR1 MDHEN and CDR2 SYDVKM. The CDR3 sequence is 12 residues long. The CDR3 sequence is CASSFRQGGYTF. DNA for the CDR3: TGTGCCAGCAGTTTTCGACAGGGAGGCTACACCTTC.

This clonotype was observed at least ten times. The chain uses TRBV28 and TRBJ2-7; 12 bases map to TRBD2. The germline V gene encodes CDR1 MDHEN and CDR2 SYDVKM. The CDR3 is made up of 15 amino acids. V lost 4 bases and J lost 5; bases outside the gene matches: 6. CDR3 amino acids: CASSSASGRAHEQYF. The DNA for the CDR3 is TGTGCCAGCAGTTCCGCTAGCGGGAGGGCCCACGAGCAGTACTTC.

This clonotype was picked up many times. The chain is built from TRBV7-8 and TRBJ1-5; D is possibly TRBD1 (5 bases). The length of the CDR3 is 15 residues. Trimming took off 5 bases at V and 5 bases at J, with 16 bases between the two ends. The germline V gene encodes CDR1 SGHVS and CDR2 FQNEAQ. CDR3 nucleotides: TGTGCCAGCAGCCCCGCCGGGGGGGTTGATCAGCCCCAGCATTTT. It specifies CASSPAGGVDQPQHF.

This clonotype was counted many times. The rearrangement uses TRBV6-2 or TRBV6-3 and TRBJ1-1, with D perhaps TRBD1 (5 bases). The germline V gene has CDR1 MNHEY and CDR2 SVGEGT. The CDR3 has 14 residues. V shed 6 bases and J shed 7 bases, with 18 bases lying between them. The CDR3 protein is CASSLHKGTGEAFF. For the CDR3, the DNA is TGTGCCAGCAGCCTGCACAAGGGAACAGGTGAAGCTTTCTTT.